This TCR beta chain came from a study of shared clonotypes between healthy human individuals. Germline loops: CDR1 SGHRS, CDR2 YFSETQ. V dropped 4 bases and J dropped 1 base, with 11 bases sitting between them. This CDR3 has 14 amino acids. There were no recent acute infections or vaccinations among the donors, who were healthy HIV-negative adults. 200 ng DNA, around 30,000 T cell genomes, went into each sorted-subset replicate PCR. Authors' processing steps: Junction-only sequences without quality scores came from ImmunoSEQ, so filtering differed. Sequencing used immunoSEQ multiplex PCR; TCRdb keeps in-frame clones, though not all of them. V, J and clone size are those of that table, while D and trimming were read from the DNA. The table shows around 1 million clones, with over 60% occurring only once.

This receptor was obtained from a young man in good health. The chain employs TRBV5-1 and TRBJ1-1; no reliable D call. What was sequenced was memory CD4+ T cells sorted from blood. Subset given: CD45RA-negative fraction. The DNA for the CDR3 is TGCGCCAGCAGCAATGACGGAGGGAACACTGAAGCTTTCTTT. It codes for CASSNDGGNTEAFF. The complete variable domain, with remaining parts taken from reference TRBV5-1 and TRBJ1-1, reads KAGVTQTPRYLIKTRGQQVTLSCSPISGHRSVSWYQQTPGQGLQFLFEYFSETQRNKGNFPGRFSGRQFSNSRSEMNVSTLELGDSALYLCASSNDGGNTEAFFGQGTRLTVV.